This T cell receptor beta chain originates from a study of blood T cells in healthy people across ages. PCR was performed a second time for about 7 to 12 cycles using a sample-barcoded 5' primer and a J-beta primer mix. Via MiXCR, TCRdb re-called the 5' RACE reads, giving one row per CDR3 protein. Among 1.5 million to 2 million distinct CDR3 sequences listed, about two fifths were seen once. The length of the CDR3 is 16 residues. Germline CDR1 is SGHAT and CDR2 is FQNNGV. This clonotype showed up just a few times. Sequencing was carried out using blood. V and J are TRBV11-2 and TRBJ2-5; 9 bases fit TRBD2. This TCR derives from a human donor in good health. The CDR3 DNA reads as TGTGCTAGCCAGCTTGGAGTTTTAGCGGGGGTCGAGACCCAGTACTTC. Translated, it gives CASQLGVLAGVETQYF.